Included here is one T cell receptor (beta chain) sequence, with context. This clone appeared once. The antigen it binds to is not known. One end of the junction fails to match germline, which may point to a read error. These data come from a study of T cell responses to AZD1222 COVID-19 vaccine listed by TCRdb under 2021. Study-wide context: Because spike-specific TCR depth and breadth did not differ between the two schedules, AZD1222 recipients who got a second dose at roughly 4 weeks were pooled with those who got a second dose at roughly 12 weeks. TCR sequencing was performed for roughly 250 trial participants, of whom 200 to 210 were given two doses of AZD1222 and around 26 were given two doses of MenACWY control vaccine. Trial participants were enrolled into age subgroups of 18-55, 56-69 and 70-plus years, which contained roughly 150, 30 and 60 TCR-sequenced participants, respectively. Results the study describes overall, beyond this receptor: Reportedly, close to half of the unique spike-specific TCRs recognized epitopes lying outside the regions that are mutated in the B.1.351 and B.1.1.7 variants. In the small 56-69-year group, the increase in depth fell short of significance, most likely because of low power. Because no day 14 peak-response samples were available, repertoires were characterized only after the peak T cell response. A significant rise in spike-specific TCR breadth and depth was observed after two AZD1222 doses relative to day 0 and relative to MenACWY recipients. Conclusions about previously exposed vaccinees are limited because only a handful of AZD1222 recipients were SARS-CoV-2 seropositive at baseline. Participants were mostly white British, with more females than males. The authors suggested clonal diversity may have been underestimated. CD4 TCRs associated with the vaccine covered the entire spike protein, and the dominant responses were in regions 160-218 and 743-854.

The time point label, read with the paper, signifies: baseline before first vaccination. Samples from vaccinated people were obtained from the UK trials COV001 and COV002, which included a single-blind randomized controlled phase 2/3 trial of AZD1222 (ChAdOx1 nCoV-19) in healthy adults. For TCRbeta chain sequencing, PBMC samples were collected from trial participants at day 0 and at day 28 after the second dose. The CDR3 regions of human TCRbeta chains were analyzed by immunosequencing. The authors processed their data as follows. TCRs in the repertoires were matched against a reference library of SARS-CoV-2-specific TCRs that had been generated with the MIRA antigen-specificity platform. Breadth was defined as the fraction of unique TCRs that were SARS-CoV-2-associated, and depth was defined as the fraction of total T cells that were SARS-CoV-2-associated. Using the MIRA data, every spike-specific TCR was mapped to the spike region that the TCR reacted to and assigned to either a CD4 or a CD8 class. Log10-transformed breadth and depth values were compared by one-way ANOVA with Sidak's multiple comparisons tests. TCRdb holds this immuneACCESS table with in-frame rearrangements only. Some clones are missing; in checked studies, unresolved V genes explain under half, and the rest has no known cause. V, J and clone size were drawn from that table, and D and trimming were deduced from the DNA. The table for this sample lists about 94,000 clones; around nine tenths of them were counted only once. The ten largest clones capture about an eighth of the sample.

The CDR3 numbers 13 residues from cysteine through phenylalanine. Only the CDR3 DNA is retained, 39 bases long and in frame from the first base. The CDR1 and CDR2 encoded by the germline V gene (reference sequence) are LNHDA and SQIVND. This TCR derives from an adult in good health. Sequences were derived from peripheral blood, sampled on day 0 of AZD1222 vaccination. The rearranged segments are TRBV19 and TRBJ1-1, with no D gene named confidently. DNA sequence: TGTGCCACCACGACGCCCCTTACTTCGGAAGCTGTCTTT. This translates into CATTTPLTSEAVF.